This entry concerns a single T cell receptor (beta chain). What it binds is unknown. RNA transcripts served as the template for amplifying TCR beta CDR3 regions. HTBI primers were used for first-round RT-PCR of the TCR CDR3. TCRdb re-derived calls from the multiplex PCR reads in MiXCR, one entry per CDR3 protein. The table lists about 680,000 distinct CDR3 sequences, approximately 36% of them singletons. The record originates from a study of T cells in Graves' hyperthyroidism and ophthalmopathy. Whole-study context: Prior to any treatment, at the point of initial diagnosis, peripheral blood was collected.

General study points: Separation of ophthalmopathy from stable hyperthyroidism was achieved by a 13 V-J model.

From approximately 9.3 ml of fresh peripheral blood, PBMCs were isolated. This TCR was sampled from a woman aged 40 to 49 with Graves' hyperthyroidism. Sequencing input: blood.

The chain's CDR3 is CATSDTTGVTQYF. The DNA of the CDR3 is TGTGCCACCAGTGACACCACTGGAGTTACGCAGTATTTT. The chain recombines TRBV24-1 with TRBJ2-3; D not certain. CDR1 KGHDR and CDR2 SFDVKD come from the germline V gene. CDR3 length: 13 amino acids. V was clipped by 4 bases and J by 8 bases, with 12 bases between them.